The next 7 T cell receptor beta chains were all read from a single sample in a study of blood T cell repertoires in COVID-19. The method was immunoSEQ multiplex PCR; TCRdb's version includes in-frame clones alone and lacks a portion of them. The repertoire consists of some 150,000 clones, with around 81% occurring once and the leading ten covering more than 7.5%. Material: peripheral blood. Receptors were obtained from a woman between 55 and 75 years old with active or convalescent COVID-19.

This clone has a single count. The J gene is TRBJ2-7, the V gene TRBV28; the match to TRBD1 covers 7 bases. Germline CDR1 reads MDHEN; CDR2 reads SYDVKM. The ends lost 6 bases at V and 3 bases at J; junction bases unmatched: 8. The CDR3 spans 14 residues. This chain's CDR3 is CASRKTGSFYEQYF. The CDR3 DNA reads as TGTGCCAGCAGAAAGACAGGGTCTTTCTACGAGCAGTACTTC.

This clone appeared a single time. The chain combines TRBV19 with TRBJ2-2; TRBD2 agrees at 9 bases. CDR1 is LNHDA and CDR2 is SQIVND in the germline V gene (reference sequence). The CDR3 runs 17 residues. V gave up 3 bases and J gave up 3 bases; unmatched junction bases: 8. In nucleotides, the CDR3 is TGTGCCAGTAGTATTGGTGACGTAGCGGGGGACACCGGGGAGCTGTTTTTT. It codes for CASSIGDVAGDTGELFF.

The chain joins TRBV5-1 to TRBJ2-5; 8 bases map to TRBD2. CDR1 is SGHRS and CDR2 is YFSETQ in the germline V gene. This CDR3 contains 15 residues. V lost 3 bases to trimming and J lost 4 bases; unmatched junction nucleotides: 8. In DNA, the CDR3 is TGCGCCAGCAGCTGGCGGGGGGAGGCGGGAGAGACCCAGTACTTC. Its translation: CASSWRGEAGETQYF.

CDR3 sequence: CASSLAQGGNTIYF. DNA for the CDR3: TGTGCCAGCAGCTTAGCGCAGGGAGGAAACACCATATATTTT. The gene calls are TRBV7-8 and TRBJ1-3; D perhaps matches TRBD1 (5 bases). The V end was cut by 0 bases, the J end by 4 bases, with 7 bases between. Germline lookup yields CDR1 SGHVS and CDR2 FQNEAQ. The CDR3 covers 14 residues.

This clone was observed a handful of times. The chain is built from TRBV30 and TRBJ1-1, with D perhaps TRBD1 (5 bases). V was clipped by 2 bases and J by 5 bases, with 15 bases between them. CDR1 and CDR2 (germline): GTSNPN, SVGIG (reference sequence). The CDR3 extends over 14 amino acids. The CDR3 sequence is CAWSPRRGWTEAFF. DNA for the CDR3: TGTGCCTGGAGTCCACGGAGGGGATGGACTGAAGCTTTCTTT.

The chain links TRBV2 to TRBJ2-7; 7 nucleotides align to TRBD1. CDR3 length equals 11 residues. V was pared by 8 bases and J by 7 bases, with 5 bases of the junction left unmatched. In germline, CDR1 is SNHLY, CDR2 FYNNEI. The chain's CDR3 is CASRDRLEQYF. CDR3 sequence (DNA): TGTGCCAGCCGGGACAGATTAGAGCAGTACTTC.

The V gene is TRBV7-9, the J gene TRBJ2-1; D is possibly TRBD1 (6 bases). Germline V gene data show CDR1 as SEHNR and CDR2 as FQNEAQ (reference sequence). Trimming took 3 bases from V and 7 from J, leaving 16 bases between them. This CDR3 comprises 15 residues. CDR3 loop: CASSLVQGGVNEQFF. CDR3 DNA sequence: TGTGCCAGCAGCTTGGTACAGGGTGGGGTAAATGAGCAGTTCTTC.